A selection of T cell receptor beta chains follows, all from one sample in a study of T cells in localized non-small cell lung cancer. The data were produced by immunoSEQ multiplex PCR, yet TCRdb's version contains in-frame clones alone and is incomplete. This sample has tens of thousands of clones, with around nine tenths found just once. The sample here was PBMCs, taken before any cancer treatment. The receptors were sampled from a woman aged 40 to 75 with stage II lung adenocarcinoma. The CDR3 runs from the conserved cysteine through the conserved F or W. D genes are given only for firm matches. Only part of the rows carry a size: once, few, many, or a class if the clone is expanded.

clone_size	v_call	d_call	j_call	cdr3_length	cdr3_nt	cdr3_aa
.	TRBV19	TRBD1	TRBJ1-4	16	TGTGCCAGTACTACCGGGACAGGGGTCACTAATGAAAAACTGTTTTTT	CASTTGTGVTNEKLFF
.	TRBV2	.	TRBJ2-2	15	TGTGCCAGCAGTGAAGGGCTTCCGAACACCGGGGAGCTGTTTTTT	CASSEGLPNTGELFF
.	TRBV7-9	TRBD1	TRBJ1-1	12	TGTGCCAGCAGCGTTTACACAGGGGGAGCTTTCTTT	CASSVYTGGAFF
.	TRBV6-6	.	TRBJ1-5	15	TGTGCCAGCCGAACATCCGAATTTGGGGTTGAGCCCCAGCATTTT	CASRTSEFGVEPQHF
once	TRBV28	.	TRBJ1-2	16	TGTGCCAGCAGTTTACCCCCCCTTGGGGGTTTCTATGGCTACACCTTC	CASSLPPLGGFYGYTF
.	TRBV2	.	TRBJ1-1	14	TGTGCCAGCAGTGAATGGGGGCCGGACGGTGAAGCTTTCTTT	CASSEWGPDGEAFF
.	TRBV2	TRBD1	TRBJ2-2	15	TGTGCCAGCAGAGAGGACAGGGGGAACACCGGGGAGCTGTTTTTT	CASREDRGNTGELFF
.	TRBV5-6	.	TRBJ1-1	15	TGTGCCAGCAGCTTCAGGCAGGGAAGGAACACTGAAGCTTTCTTT	CASSFRQGRNTEAFF
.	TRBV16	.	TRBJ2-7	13	TGTGCCAGCAGCCCCAGTTTCTCCTACGAGCAGTACTTC	CASSPSFSYEQYF
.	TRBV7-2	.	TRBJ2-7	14	TGTGCCAGCAGCCGCGGAGGGGTGATCTACGAGCAGTACTTC	CASSRGGVIYEQYF
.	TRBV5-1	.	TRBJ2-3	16	TGCGCCAGCAGCCCCCAGGGTGACCCTAGCACAGATACGCAGTATTTT	CASSPQGDPSTDTQYF
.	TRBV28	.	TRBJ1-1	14	TGTGCCAGCAGTTTAGGGGATACAAACACTGAAGCTTTCTTT	CASSLGDTNTEAFF
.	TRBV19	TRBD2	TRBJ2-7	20	TGTGCCAGCAGTGGGGGATCACCGGGACTAGCGGGGTTCTCCTCCTACGAGCAGTACTTC	CASSGGSPGLAGFSSYEQYF
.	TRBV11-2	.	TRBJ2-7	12	TGTGCCAGCAGCTTTAGCTCCTACGAGCAGTACTTC	CASSFSSYEQYF
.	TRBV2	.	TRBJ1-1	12	TGTGCCAGCAGGCGGGGTGTTACTGAAGCTTTCTTT	CASRRGVTEAFF
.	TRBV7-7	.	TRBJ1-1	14	TGTGCCAGCAGCCCCCCATCGACGAACACTGAAGCTTTCTTT	CASSPPSTNTEAFF
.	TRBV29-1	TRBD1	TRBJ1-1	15	TGCAGCGTCAGGGGGACAGGGGATTTCCACACTGAAGCTTTCTTT	CSVRGTGDFHTEAFF
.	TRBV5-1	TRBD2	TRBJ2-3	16	TGCGCCAGCAGCTACCGAAGACTAGCGGGAGTGAATACGCAGTATTTT	CASSYRRLAGVNTQYF
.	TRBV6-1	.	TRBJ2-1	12	TGTGCCAGCAGGGACCTATACAATGAGCAGTTCTTC	CASRDLYNEQFF
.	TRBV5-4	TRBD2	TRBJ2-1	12	TGTGCCAGCAGCTCCACTAGCGCTGAGCAGTTCTTC	CASSSTSAEQFF
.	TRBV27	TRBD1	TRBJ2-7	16	TGTGCCAGCAGTTCGATTTTCGGGACAGGGGCCCACGAGCAGTACTTC	CASSSIFGTGAHEQYF
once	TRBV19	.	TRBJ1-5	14	TGTGCCAGTAGTATTAGGGACACCAATCAGCCCCAGCATTTT	CASSIRDTNQPQHF
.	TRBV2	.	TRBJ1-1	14	TGTGCCAGCAGTGAGGGGGCTCAAGGGTCTGAAGCTTTCTTT	CASSEGAQGSEAFF
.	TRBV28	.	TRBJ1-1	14	TGTGCCAGCAGGTACCCCAGGGAGGACACTGAAGCTTTCTTT	CASRYPREDTEAFF
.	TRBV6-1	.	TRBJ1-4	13	TGTGCCAGCACCCTGGGGCCTAATGAAAAACTGTTTTTT	CASTLGPNEKLFF
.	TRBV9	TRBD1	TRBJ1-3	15	TGTGCCAGCAGCGAACAGGGGGAGTGGGGAAACACCATATATTTT	CASSEQGEWGNTIYF
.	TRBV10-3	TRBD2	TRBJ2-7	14	TGTGCCGCCGCGGGGGAATCCAGCTCCTACGAGCAGTACTTC	CAAAGESSSYEQYF